The clone carrying this TCR beta chain was observed a handful of times. Every participating donor contributed roughly 10 milliliters of peripheral blood through a draw. For the second PCR, which ran for about 6 to 12 cycles, a sample-barcoded 5' primer and a J-beta primer mix were used. One entry per CDR3 protein, called by TCRdb with MiXCR from the 5' RACE reads. The sample contains about a million distinct CDR3 sequences, more than 30% of which appear only once. V was pared by 1 base and J by 5 bases, with 10 bases of the junction left unmatched. The CDR3 runs to 16 residues. Per the germline V gene, CDR1 is MNHEY and CDR2 is SVGAGI. This specimen comes from a study of blood T cells in healthy people across ages.

This chain links TRBV6-5 with TRBJ2-7, with TRBD1 identical over 8 bases. The clonotype originates from a man between 18 and 29 years old in good health. The sequenced material came from blood. The CDR3 coding sequence is TGTGCCAGCAGTTACTATGGACAGGGTGCGGGTAACGAGCAGTACTTC. It specifies CASSYYGQGAGNEQYF.